This paragraph covers one T cell receptor (beta chain) sequence. Its specificity is not known. Patients with a history of autoimmune disease or on systemic immunosuppression were excluded. This sample is part of a study of OX40 agonist ivuxolimab in advanced cancers. Turning to the study itself: The patients received agonistic anti-OX40 (CD134) antibody ivuxolimab. Earlier anti-PD-1, anti-PD-L1 or anti-CTLA-4 therapy was permitted; 40% had received some. Study conclusions and caveats: CD4+ and CD8+ T cells in blood underwent clonal expansion by week 6 at 0.1 to 3.0 mg/kg.

Per germline, CDR1 MDHEN and CDR2 SYDVKM. This CDR3 is 13 amino acids long. Trimming removed 8 bases from V and 7 bases from J, with 15 bases in between. Clones were read by immunoSEQ multiplex PCR, and TCRdb kept only the in-frame ones, dropping some. The sample holds some 100,000 clones; under 90% are singletons and the top ten take 0.9% to 1.2%. The sample consisted of CD4+ or CD8+ T cells sorted from blood, taken in a trial of the OX40 agonist ivuxolimab. The chain links TRBV28 to TRBJ2-1, with D perhaps matching TRBD1 or TRBD2 (5 bases each). The origin of this receptor is an adult with an advanced solid tumor such as melanoma, head and neck, liver or kidney cancer. The CDR3 loop is CASLGPGRNEQFF. The CDR3 DNA sequence: TGTGCCAGCTTGGGGCCAGGGAGAAATGAGCAGTTCTTC.